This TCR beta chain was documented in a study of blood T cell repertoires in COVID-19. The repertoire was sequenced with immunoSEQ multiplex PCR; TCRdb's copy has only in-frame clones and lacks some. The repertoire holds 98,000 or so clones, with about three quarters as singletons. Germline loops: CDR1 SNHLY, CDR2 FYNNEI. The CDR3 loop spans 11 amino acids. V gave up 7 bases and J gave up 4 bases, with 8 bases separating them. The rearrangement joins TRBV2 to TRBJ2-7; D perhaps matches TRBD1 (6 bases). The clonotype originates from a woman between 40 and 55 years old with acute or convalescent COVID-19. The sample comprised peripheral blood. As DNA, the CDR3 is TGTGCCAGCACCACAGGGTACGAGCAGTACTTC. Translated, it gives CASTTGYEQYF. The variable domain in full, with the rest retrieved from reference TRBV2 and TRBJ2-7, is EPEVTQTPSHQVTQMGQEVILRCVPISNHLYFYWYRQILGQKVEFLVSFYNNEISEKSEIFDDQFSVERPDGSNFTLKIRSTKLEDSAMYFCASTTGYEQYFGPGTRLTVT.